Each of the 26 T cell receptor beta chains below was sequenced from the same sample in a study of identical twins. TCRdb re-called the 5' RACE reads through MiXCR, storing one row per CDR3 protein. The sample consists of roughly 250,000 distinct CDR3 sequences, 6% to 8% of them appearing once. The same specimen was also included in a second study, on yellow fever vaccine responses in identical twins.

The source material was CD8+ T cells sorted from blood. Source of these receptors: a woman between 18 and 29 years old in good health.

This clonotype was seen ten or more times. This rearrangement joins TRBV2 to TRBJ2-1; perhaps TRBD2 as D (5 bases). The CDR3 has 16 residues. Germline V lookup: CDR1 SNHLY, CDR2 FYNNEI. V dropped 3 bases and J dropped 3 bases, with 15 bases sitting between them. The CDR3 coding sequence is TGTGCCAGCAGTGATGCTCGGGATGGCTACTACAATGAGCAGTTCTTC. Residues: CASSDARDGYYNEQFF.

The V call is TRBV7-9, the J call TRBJ2-1; TRBD2 agrees at 11 bases. With V trimmed by 5 bases and J by 4 bases, 7 bases remained unmatched. The CDR3 loop spans 16 amino acids. Germline V gives CDR1 SEHNR, CDR2 FQNEAQ (reference sequence). This CDR3 is CASSLLLAGGYNEQFF. The CDR3 bases are TGTGCCAGCAGCCTGCTCCTAGCGGGGGGATACAATGAGCAGTTCTTC.

This clonotype was picked up a small number of times. The chain is built from TRBV27 and TRBJ2-6; D not certain. The germline V gene encodes CDR1 MNHEY and CDR2 SMNVEV (reference sequence). The V and J ends lost 6 bases and 0 bases respectively, with 6 bases between them. CDR3 length equals 14 residues. CDR3 coding DNA: TGTGCCAGCAGAAGCTTCTCTGGGGCCAACGTCCTGACTTTC. Translated: CASRSFSGANVLTF.

This clonotype occurred a few times. This chain links TRBV24-1 with TRBJ2-3; D remains ambiguous. The CDR3 covers 14 residues. Looked up from germline, CDR1 is KGHDR and CDR2 is SFDVKD. Trimming stripped 3 bases from V and 2 bases from J, with 8 bases between. The CDR3 sequence: CATSDGAHTDTQYF. As DNA, the CDR3 is TGTGCCACCAGTGATGGAGCGCACACAGATACGCAGTATTTT.

This clonotype was seen a few times. This chain links TRBV28 with TRBJ1-2; the D gene is possibly TRBD1 (6 bases). Germline V gene sequence: CDR1 MDHEN, CDR2 SYDVKM. The CDR3 is 15 amino acids. V lost 7 bases, J lost 4 bases, and 19 bases lay in between. The CDR3 reads CASTLRGRLPYGYTF. The DNA of the CDR3 is TGTGCCAGCACCCTCAGGGGCCGACTTCCCTATGGCTACACCTTC.

The sample holds a few counts of this clonotype. The V call is TRBV9, the J call TRBJ1-5; 7 nucleotides agree with TRBD1. This CDR3 contains 13 residues. Unmatched junction bases numbered 4, after V lost 7 bases and J lost 3 bases. Germline V lookup: CDR1 SGDLS, CDR2 YYNGEE. CDR3 region: CASSGTDNQPQHF. The CDR3 nucleotides read TGTGCCAGCTCCGGGACAGACAATCAGCCCCAGCATTTT.

The V call is TRBV5-5, the J call TRBJ2-3; D possibly corresponds to TRBD1 (6 bases). From germline, CDR1 is SGHKS and CDR2 YYEKEE (reference sequence). The CDR3 runs to 16 residues. Trimming took off 1 base at V and 5 bases at J, with 17 bases between the two ends. CDR3: CASSLLQGLTGDTQYF. The CDR3 bases are TGTGCCAGCAGCTTGCTGCAGGGGTTAACGGGAGATACGCAGTATTTT.

V usage is TRBV7-9 and J usage is TRBJ2-5; D tentatively fits TRBD1 or TRBD2 (5 bases each). From germline, CDR1 is SEHNR and CDR2 FQNEAQ (reference sequence). Trimming pared 7 bases from V and 1 base from J, leaving 16 bases between. CDR3 length: 15 residues. DNA for the CDR3: TGTGCCAGCATCCCATTGGGACCGCTCCAAGAGACCCAGTACTTC. Translating it yields CASIPLGPLQETQYF.

V is TRBV2 and J is TRBJ2-3; D gene uncertain. The CDR3 totals 14 residues. Germline V gene data show CDR1 as SNHLY and CDR2 as FYNNEI. Trimming took off 6 bases at V and 2 bases at J, with 12 bases between the two ends. The CDR3 DNA is TGTGCCAGCAGGGACCGACCAGACACAGATACGCAGTATTTT. It is translated as CASRDRPDTDTQYF.

In its sample, this clonotype was seen a few times. The chain employs TRBV7-9 and TRBJ2-3; 9 positions agree with TRBD1. The J segment lost 0 bases and the V segment lost 4 bases, leaving 2 bases of the junction unmatched. Germline assignment: CDR1 SEHNR and CDR2 FQNEAQ (reference sequence). CDR3 length equals 15 residues. Written as DNA, the CDR3 is TGTGCCAGCAGCTGGACAGGGGATAGCACAGATACGCAGTATTTT. As protein: CASSWTGDSTDTQYF.

This clonotype was picked up a small number of times. The chain is built from TRBV28 and TRBJ2-7, with TRBD2 matching 13 bases. Per germline, CDR1 MDHEN and CDR2 SYDVKM. V lost 5 bases to trimming and J lost 4 bases; unmatched junction nucleotides: 11. The CDR3 has 17 amino acids. DNA for the CDR3: TGTGCCAGCAGTGAGGAGCCAGGGACTAGCGGGAAGTACGAGCAGTACTTC. Translated: CASSEEPGTSGKYEQYF.

The chain carries TRBV7-9 and TRBJ2-5; the D call may be TRBD1 or TRBD2 (5 bases each). V lost 4 bases, J lost 9 bases, and 12 bases lay in between. There are 12 residues in the CDR3. The V gene's germline CDR1 is SEHNR and CDR2 FQNEAQ (reference sequence). CDR3 region: CASSSGTEAQYF. The CDR3 nucleotides are TGTGCCAGCAGCTCAGGGACGGAGGCCCAGTACTTC.

This clonotype was found a few times. V is TRBV11-2 and J is TRBJ2-3; D may correspond to TRBD1 or TRBD2 (5 bases each). Per the germline V gene, CDR1 is SGHAT and CDR2 is FQNNGV. Trimming left V 5 bases short and J 8 bases short, with 20 bases between. The CDR3 loop spans 15 amino acids. CDR3 DNA: TGTGCCAGCAGCCCCTCGTTGGACCGAGGGGCTACGCAGTATTTT. Protein product: CASSPSLDRGATQYF.

This clonotype has ten or more counts. J is TRBJ2-1 and V is TRBV12-3 or TRBV12-4; TRBD2 matches 9 bases. V trimming: 2 bases; J trimming: 8 bases; junction bases outside the gene matches: 7. The CDR3 consists of 15 residues. CDR3 protein: CASSLSSGRTHEQFF. The DNA for the CDR3 is TGTGCCAGCAGTTTAAGTAGCGGGAGAACCCATGAGCAGTTCTTC.

At least ten counts were recorded for this clonotype. The chain recombines TRBV12-3 or TRBV12-4 with TRBJ2-2; TRBD2 matches 8 bases. J was trimmed by 4 bases and V by 6 bases; bases with no gene match: 7. This CDR3 is 15 amino acids long. This CDR3 reads CASRPSGSPTGELFF. The CDR3 DNA sequence: TGTGCCAGCAGGCCGAGCGGGAGTCCCACCGGGGAGCTGTTTTTT.

The sample holds many counts of this clonotype. The chain joins TRBV4-1 to TRBJ1-3; the D gene is possibly TRBD1 (5 bases). The CDR3 has 13 amino acids. Germline CDR1 is MGHRA and CDR2 is YSYEKL. Deletions cut 1 base from V and 15 bases from J, with 16 bases between. The CDR3 here is CASSQADGALAYF. CDR3 nucleotide sequence: TGCGCCAGCAGCCAAGCCGACGGGGCCCTCGCATATTTT.

The J gene is TRBJ2-7, the V gene TRBV2; maybe TRBD2 (5 bases). Per germline, CDR1 SNHLY and CDR2 FYNNEI. Trimming cost V 3 bases and J 3 bases, with 21 bases left between them. This CDR3 is built from 17 residues. The CDR3 DNA is TGTGCCAGCAGTGAGCCCCTGGTAAGCGGAGCAAACTACGAGCAGTACTTC. Amino acid sequence: CASSEPLVSGANYEQYF.

The V call is TRBV28, the J call TRBJ1-1; possible D gene TRBD1, 6 bases. Germline values: CDR1 MDHEN, CDR2 SYDVKM. V dropped 1 base and J dropped 0 bases, with 12 bases sitting between them. The CDR3 loop spans 16 amino acids. CDR3 nucleotide sequence: TGTGCCAGCAGTTTATTGGCAGGGGCAATGAACACTGAAGCTTTCTTT. Its protein is CASSLLAGAMNTEAFF.

The rearrangement links TRBV5-6 to TRBJ2-1, with TRBD1 matching over 7 bases. In germline, CDR1 is SGHDT, CDR2 YYEEEE. This CDR3 has 12 amino acids. Germline trimming cut 4 bases from V and 8 bases from J; bases unmatched to any gene: 3. CDR3 in DNA: TGTGCCAGCAGCCCGGGACAGTATGAGCAGTTCTTC. Its protein is CASSPGQYEQFF.

This clonotype was seen at least ten times. The chain joins TRBV6-1 to TRBJ2-2, with 9 bases fitting TRBD1. This CDR3 is 15 amino acids long. With V trimmed by 1 base and J by 3 bases, 0 bases remained unmatched. CDR1 is MNHNS and CDR2 is SASEGT in the germline V gene. DNA for the CDR3: TGTGCCAGCAGTGAAGGGACAGGGGACACCGGGGAGCTGTTTTTT. Amino acid sequence: CASSEGTGDTGELFF.

The CDR3 nucleotides are TGCAGTGCTGTGGACAGGGCCAACTATGGCTACACCTTC. This gives the protein CSAVDRANYGYTF. This sequence joins TRBV20-1 and TRBJ1-2; 8 nucleotides align to TRBD1. There are 13 residues in the CDR3. The germline CDR1 and CDR2 sequences are DFQATT and SNEGSKA (reference sequence). The trim removed 5 bases at V and 2 bases at J, leaving 4 bases unmatched.

This clonotype showed up just a few times. The chain recombines TRBV5-1 with TRBJ2-7, with D maybe TRBD2 (5 bases). Trimming removed 4 bases at V and 3 bases at J, with 11 bases between. Germline assignment: CDR1 SGHRS and CDR2 YFSETQ. This CDR3 is built from 13 residues. In DNA, the CDR3 is TGCGCCAGCAGCCCAGTCGCGGGCTACGAGCAGTACTTC. This translates into CASSPVAGYEQYF. Drawing the rest from reference TRBV5-1 and TRBJ2-7, the complete variable domain is KAGVTQTPRYLIKTRGQQVTLSCSPISGHRSVSWYQQTPGQGLQFLFEYFSETQRNKGNFPGRFSGRQFSNSRSEMNVSTLELGDSALYLCASSPVAGYEQYFGPGTRLTVT.

This clonotype showed up many times. The CDR3 DNA is TGTGCCAGCAGCGATGGATCAACCCCTGCAGATACGCAGTATTTT. Protein: CASSDGSTPADTQYF. The V gene is TRBV25-1, the J gene TRBJ2-3, with unresolved D. V lost 6 bases and J 4 bases, leaving 17 bases between the germline ends. The CDR3 runs 15 residues. Germline lookup yields CDR1 MGHDK and CDR2 SYGVNS.

Many counts were recorded for this clonotype. This chain joins TRBV24-1 and TRBJ2-7; D is perhaps TRBD1 (6 bases). This CDR3 is built from 13 residues. V was cut by 4 bases and J by 6 bases, with 12 bases left in between. Germline-derived CDR1 and CDR2 are KGHDR and SFDVKD. The CDR3 sequence: CATSESGVREQYF. The CDR3 nucleotides are TGTGCCACCAGTGAGTCAGGGGTCCGCGAGCAGTACTTC.

This clonotype was observed a handful of times. This chain links TRBV3-1 with TRBJ2-5; 8 bases match TRBD2. CDR3 size: 16 residues. Germline V gene sequence: CDR1 LGHDT, CDR2 YNNKEL (reference sequence). Trimming took 0 bases from V and 4 from J; bases not matched to a gene: 7. Here the CDR3 reads CASSQDRLAPRETQYF. CDR3 DNA: TGTGCCAGCAGCCAAGATCGACTAGCGCCTCGAGAGACCCAGTACTTC.

This clonotype was detected only a few times. The J gene is TRBJ2-1, the V gene TRBV29-1; 12 positions agree with TRBD2. The CDR3 sequence is 14 residues long. V lost 5 bases to trimming and J lost 2 bases; unmatched junction nucleotides: 1. From germline, CDR1 is SQVTM and CDR2 ANQGSEA. CDR3 DNA: TGCAGCGTTCGGACTAGCGGGGCCTACAATGAGCAGTTCTTC. This gives the protein CSVRTSGAYNEQFF.